This TCR beta chain was sequenced in a study of beta chain features in type 1 diabetes. Germline V CDR1 and CDR2: SGHTA, FQGTGA. This CDR3 contains 12 residues. Trimming cost V 5 bases and J 11 bases, with 14 bases left between them. All of the isolated RNA was reverse transcribed, so expressed TCRB transcripts were sequenced. The table came from immunoSEQ multiplex PCR; TCRdb's copy has only in-frame clones and leaves some out. This sample carries 53,000 or so clones, about 64% of them seen once, and the ten largest clones take under 0.3%. A note on this clone: The antigen is unknown.

Stem cell-like memory, regulatory, central memory and naive CD4+ cells were sorted via CD45RO/CCR7/CD25/CD127/CD95/CD27. Regarding the study as a whole: cDNA-based reads could over-represent cells with high TCR expression. Moderate but significant shortening of TCRB CDR3s was recorded in all four CD4+ subsets from Type 1 diabetes patients. It was not settled here whether HLA type affects TCRB rearrangement.

The specimen sequenced was stem cell memory CD4+ T cells from blood. The rearrangement joins TRBV7-3 to TRBJ2-3, with D perhaps matching TRBD2 (6 bases). This sequence originates from a woman aged 25-40 years with type 1 diabetes. Here the CDR3 reads CASSPSGGGQYF. CDR3 DNA: TGTGCCAGCAGCCCCTCTGGGGGAGGGCAGTATTTT.